The 27 T cell receptor beta chains below all came from one sample that was sequenced in a study of identical twins. TCRdb processed the 5' RACE reads anew with MiXCR; each CDR3 protein has one entry. The top ten clones hold around 14% of a sample with roughly 720,000 distinct CDR3 sequences, roughly 18% of them seen once. The same sample was also studied in work on T cells expressing NK-cell markers.

The source material was PBMCs. The receptors were sampled from a woman aged 18-30 years in good health.

The CDR3 region is CASSLRQSNNEQFF. CDR3 DNA: TGTGCCAGCAGCCTCCGCCAGTCAAACAATGAGCAGTTCTTC. The gene calls are TRBV11-2 and TRBJ2-1; no definite D call. This CDR3 contains 14 residues. Germline-derived CDR1 and CDR2 are SGHAT and FQNNGV. The germline V and J ends were trimmed by 5 bases and 5 bases, with 13 bases remaining between them.

This sequence joins TRBV20-1 and TRBJ2-7; D is unclear. Germline V gives CDR1 DFQATT, CDR2 SNEGSKA (reference sequence). The CDR3 contains 15 residues. V lost 2 bases and J 1 base, leaving 15 bases between the germline ends. The CDR3 is CSARPTGLASYEQYF. The CDR3 coding sequence is TGCAGTGCTAGACCCACGGGCCTTGCTTCCTACGAGCAGTACTTC.

This clonotype was observed a handful of times. J is TRBJ1-5 and V is TRBV7-2; D gene unclear. V lost 4 bases to trimming and J lost 2 bases, with 9 bases between them. The germline CDR1 and CDR2 sequences are SGHTA and FQGNSA. The CDR3 contains 14 residues. The CDR3 sequence is CASSSRVGNQPQHF. For the CDR3, the DNA is TGTGCCAGCAGCTCAAGGGTTGGCAATCAGCCCCAGCATTTT.

This clonotype was seen a handful of times. V usage is TRBV12-3 or TRBV12-4 and J usage is TRBJ1-3; tentative D call: TRBD1 (5 bases). The CDR3 spans 14 residues. Trimming took off 2 bases at V and 3 bases at J, with 8 bases between the two ends. The CDR3 nucleotides read TGTGCCAGCAGTTTATGGGGGGATGGAAACACCATATATTTT. It codes for CASSLWGDGNTIYF.

The rearrangement links TRBV12-3 or TRBV12-4 to TRBJ2-7, with D maybe TRBD1 (6 bases). The V end was cut by 3 bases, the J end by 9 bases, with 12 bases between. The CDR3 is 12 residues long. This CDR3 is CASSFPGVGQYF. Written as DNA, the CDR3 is TGTGCCAGCAGTTTTCCAGGGGTGGGGCAGTACTTC.

This clonotype was seen ten or more times. The chain couples TRBV4-3 to TRBJ1-4; D not certain. The ends were cut back, 0 bases at V and 2 bases at J, with 1 base in the middle. Germline lookup yields CDR1 LGHNA and CDR2 YSLEER. The CDR3 spans 13 residues. The CDR3 bases are TGCGCCAGCAGCCAAGACACTAATGAAAAACTGTTTTTT. Its translation is CASSQDTNEKLFF.

This clonotype was picked up a small number of times. This sequence joins TRBV6-2 or TRBV6-3 and TRBJ2-7; D not certain. Per the germline V gene, CDR1 is MNHEY and CDR2 is SVGEGT. The CDR3 is 15 amino acids. V was trimmed by 2 bases and J by 1 base, leaving 12 bases between them. Here the CDR3 reads CASSYRLTESYEQYF. The CDR3 region has the DNA TGTGCCAGCAGTTACAGGCTAACTGAGTCCTACGAGCAGTACTTC.

V usage is TRBV7-3 and J usage is TRBJ2-3, with D perhaps being TRBD1 or TRBD2 (5 bases each). The germline V and J ends were trimmed by 5 bases and 4 bases, with 13 bases remaining between them. Germline values: CDR1 SGHTA, CDR2 FQGTGA. This CDR3 is built from 14 residues. In DNA, the CDR3 is TGTGCCAGCAGCCCCGGGACGTTTTCAGATACGCAGTATTTT. It encodes CASSPGTFSDTQYF.

This clonotype was found many times. The chain uses TRBV6-1 and TRBJ1-2, with TRBD1 matching 10 bases. The CDR3 totals 16 residues. Germline V CDR1 and CDR2: MNHNS, SASEGT. J lost 2 bases, V lost 6 bases, and 9 bases had no gene match. CDR3 DNA sequence: TGTGCCAGCAGACCTTTGGGACAGGGGATAAACTATGGCTACACCTTC. Translation: CASRPLGQGINYGYTF.

This clonotype appeared a few times. The V call is TRBV6-5, the J call TRBJ1-1; weak D call: TRBD1 (5 bases). Trimming removed 0 bases from V and 5 bases from J, with 10 bases in between. CDR1 and CDR2 from the germline V gene are MNHEY and SVGAGI. This CDR3 is 14 amino acids long. This CDR3 is CASSYSGTGTEAFF. As DNA, the CDR3 is TGTGCCAGCAGTTACTCTGGGACCGGGACTGAAGCTTTCTTT.

This clonotype was seen only a few times. V gene TRBV15 combines with J gene TRBJ2-7; 8 nucleotides match TRBD1. Losses at the gene ends were 0 bases for V and 4 bases for J; bases not matched to a gene: 5. Germline lookup yields CDR1 LNHNV and CDR2 YYDKDF (reference sequence). This CDR3 contains 15 residues. CDR3 in DNA: TGTGCCACCAGCAGAGATAACAGGGGGTTTTACGAGCAGTACTTC. Residues: CATSRDNRGFYEQYF. The full variable domain, rest sourced from reference TRBV15 and TRBJ2-7, is DAMVIQNPRYQVTQFGKPVTLSCSQTLNHNVMYWYQQKSSQAPKLLFHYYDKDFNNEADTPDNFQSRRPNTSFCFLDIRSPGLGDTAMYLCATSRDNRGFYEQYFGPGTRLTVT.

The rearrangement joins TRBV18 to TRBJ2-7; 8 positions agree with TRBD1. The CDR3 contains 15 residues. V lost 5 bases to trimming and J lost 8 bases; unmatched junction nucleotides: 14. Germline CDR1 KGHSH, CDR2 LQKENI. The CDR3 here is CASSSSTGVGPKQYF. The CDR3 DNA is TGTGCCAGCTCATCTTCGACAGGGGTAGGCCCGAAGCAGTACTTC.

This clonotype was found a few times. This chain joins TRBV7-6 and TRBJ2-5; perhaps TRBD2 as D (6 bases). Germline assignment: CDR1 SGHVS and CDR2 FNYEAQ. This CDR3 is 16 amino acids long. Trimming stripped 3 bases from V and 4 bases from J, with 18 bases between. CDR3 bases: TGTGCCAGCAGCTTCTATCGGGGCATTAGCGGAGAGACCCAGTACTTC. Translating gives CASSFYRGISGETQYF.

Only a few counts were recorded for this clonotype. The genes are TRBV20-1 and TRBJ2-1; D call uncertain. This CDR3 spans 14 amino acids. Germline assignment: CDR1 DFQATT and CDR2 SNEGSKA (reference sequence). V shed 6 bases and J shed 1 base, with 13 bases lying between them. CDR3 sequence: CSAEVGVSYNEQFF. The DNA for the CDR3 is TGCAGTGCCGAAGTTGGTGTTTCCTACAATGAGCAGTTCTTC.

This clonotype came up many times. V is TRBV6-5 and J is TRBJ2-1, with D perhaps matching TRBD2 (7 bases). V was clipped by 4 bases and J by 9 bases, with 10 bases between them. The germline gives CDR1 MNHEY, CDR2 SVGAGI. The CDR3 length is 12 residues. The CDR3 loop is CASSSRGGEQFF. The CDR3 bases are TGTGCCAGCAGTTCTAGGGGGGGTGAGCAGTTCTTC.

The genes are TRBV7-2 and TRBJ2-3; no firm D call. This CDR3 has 15 residues. Germline-derived CDR1 and CDR2 are SGHTA and FQGNSA. Trimming left V 0 bases short and J 2 bases short, with 9 bases between. The CDR3 is CASSLAPTYTDTQYF. In DNA, the CDR3 is TGTGCCAGCAGCTTAGCTCCGACCTACACAGATACGCAGTATTTT.

The V and J genes are TRBV20-1 and TRBJ2-3; TRBD2 agrees at 11 bases. CDR1 is DFQATT, CDR2 SNEGSKA, per germline (reference sequence). Trimming removed 3 bases from V and 2 bases from J; junction bases left unmatched: 1. The CDR3 extends over 14 amino acids. The CDR3 DNA is TGCAGTGCTAGGACTAGCGGGGACACAGATACGCAGTATTTT. It encodes CSARTSGDTDTQYF.

This clonotype showed up just a few times. The chain carries TRBV7-9 and TRBJ2-1; D may be TRBD2 (6 bases). Germline CDR1 and CDR2: SEHNR and FQNEAQ (reference sequence). The CDR3 runs 15 residues. V was cut by 0 bases and J by 7 bases, with 13 bases left in between. The CDR3, as DNA: TGTGCCAGCAGCTTAGCAGGACTACCCCAAAATGAGCAGTTCTTC. Its protein product is CASSLAGLPQNEQFF.

J is TRBJ2-3 and V is TRBV12-3 or TRBV12-4; 7 bases are a match to TRBD2. V was clipped by 6 bases and J by 2 bases; unmatched bases: 8. The CDR3 is 15 amino acids. The CDR3 nucleotides read TGTGCCAGCAGGGAGCGGGGCTGGCTCACAGATACGCAGTATTTT. It encodes CASRERGWLTDTQYF.

The gene calls are TRBV4-2 and TRBJ2-5; no firm D call. This CDR3 is built from 13 residues. CDR1 is LGHNA and CDR2 is YNFKEQ in the germline V gene. Trimming removed 4 bases at V and 7 bases at J, with 13 bases between. The CDR3 region is CASSPASFATQYF. The CDR3 DNA sequence: TGTGCCAGCAGCCCAGCTAGTTTTGCGACCCAGTACTTC.

This rearrangement joins TRBV20-1 to TRBJ2-2; no definite D call. Germline loops: CDR1 DFQATT, CDR2 SNEGSKA (reference sequence). The CDR3 covers 12 residues. The ends were cut back, 6 bases at V and 4 bases at J, with 9 bases in the middle. CDR3 in amino acids: CSAADTTGELFF. The CDR3 DNA sequence: TGCAGTGCAGCAGACACCACCGGGGAGCTGTTTTTT.

The chain has TRBV3-1 and TRBJ2-2; 8 bases align to TRBD2. The CDR3 totals 14 residues. J was trimmed by 7 bases and V by 2 bases; bases with no gene match: 3. CDR1 is LGHDT, CDR2 YNNKEL, per germline (reference sequence). The CDR3 bases are TGTGCCAGCAGCCAACGCGCGGGGGGCGGGGAGCTGTTTTTT. Translating it yields CASSQRAGGGELFF.

The V and J genes are TRBV29-1 and TRBJ2-1; D perhaps matches TRBD2 (5 bases). CDR1 is SQVTM and CDR2 is ANQGSEA in the germline V gene. The CDR3 consists of 12 residues. V was clipped by 8 bases and J by 6 bases, with 14 bases between them. The CDR3 is CSQRVARNEQFF. CDR3 sequence (DNA): TGCAGCCAGAGGGTAGCGCGCAATGAGCAGTTCTTC.

The rearrangement links TRBV5-1 to TRBJ1-4; tentative D call: TRBD1 (6 bases). Germline loops: CDR1 SGHRS, CDR2 YFSETQ. The CDR3 length is 14 residues. The V end was cut by 1 base, the J end by 8 bases, with 12 bases between. The CDR3 nucleotides are TGCGCCAGCAGCTTGAGGGGGGTTCAGGAAAAACTGTTTTTT. It encodes CASSLRGVQEKLFF.

V gene TRBV12-3 or TRBV12-4 combines with J gene TRBJ1-1; D remains ambiguous. V shed 2 bases and J shed 4 bases, with 8 bases lying between them. This CDR3 region has 13 residues. CDR3 bases: TGTGCCAGCAGTTTACGGGAGAGCACTGAAGCTTTCTTT. Amino acid sequence: CASSLRESTEAFF.

This rearrangement joins TRBV5-1 to TRBJ2-1, with unresolved D. CDR1 and CDR2 from the germline V gene are SGHRS and YFSETQ. The CDR3 has 12 residues. V was shortened by 4 bases and J by 5 bases, with 7 bases between the two germline ends. The CDR3 reads CASSRMDNEQFF. The CDR3 nucleotides are TGCGCCAGCAGCCGGATGGACAATGAGCAGTTCTTC.

This chain joins TRBV7-2 and TRBJ2-7; D is unresolved. Trimming stripped 5 bases from V and 3 bases from J, with 8 bases between. Germline V gene sequence: CDR1 SGHTA, CDR2 FQGNSA. The CDR3 spans 12 residues. The CDR3 nucleotides are TGTGCCAGCAGCAATGATTTCTACGAGCAGTACTTC. Protein product: CASSNDFYEQYF.